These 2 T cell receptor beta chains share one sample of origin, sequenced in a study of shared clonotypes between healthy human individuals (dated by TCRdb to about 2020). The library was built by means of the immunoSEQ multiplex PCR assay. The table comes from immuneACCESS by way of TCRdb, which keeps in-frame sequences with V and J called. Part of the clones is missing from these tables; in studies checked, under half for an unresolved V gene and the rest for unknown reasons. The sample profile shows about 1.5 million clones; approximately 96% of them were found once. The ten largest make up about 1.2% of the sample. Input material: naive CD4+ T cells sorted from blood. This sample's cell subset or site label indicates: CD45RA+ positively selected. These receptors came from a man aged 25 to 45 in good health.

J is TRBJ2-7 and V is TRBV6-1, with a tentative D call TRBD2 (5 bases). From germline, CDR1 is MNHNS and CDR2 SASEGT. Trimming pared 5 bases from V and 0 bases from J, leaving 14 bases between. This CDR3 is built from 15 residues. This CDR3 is CASSTRSAASYEQYF. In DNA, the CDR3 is TGTGCCAGCAGTACCCGATCAGCGGCCTCCTACGAGCAGTACTTC.

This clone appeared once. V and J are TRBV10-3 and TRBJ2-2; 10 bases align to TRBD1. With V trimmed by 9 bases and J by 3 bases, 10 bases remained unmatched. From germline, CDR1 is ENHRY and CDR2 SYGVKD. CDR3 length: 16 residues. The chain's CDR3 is CAINPSGTGDTGELFF. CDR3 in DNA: TGTGCCATAAACCCAAGCGGGACAGGGGACACCGGGGAGCTGTTTTTT.